The clone carrying this TCR beta chain was picked up a small number of times. Its specificity is not known. This sample is part of a study of metastatic and nonmetastatic thyroid tumors. In the study overall: Both malignant and benign thyroid patients supplied peripheral blood and tumor or nodule tissue samples, across which the repertoires of these patients were then compared.

The CDR3 has 16 residues. V was clipped by 5 bases and J by 1 base; unmatched bases: 7. TCRdb re-analyzed the PCR reads using MiXCR. The sample has 15,000 to 20,000 clones, about 25% seen once. Findings of the study overall: Significantly greater TCR beta diversity was reportedly found in malignant thyroid tumors than in benign nodules (in blood and tumor).

No treatment of any kind had been given to any patient before thyroid surgery. The chain employs TRBV12-3 or TRBV12-4 and TRBJ2-3; 9 bases map to TRBD1. This clonotype was sampled from a female donor with papillary thyroid cancer or a benign thyroid nodule (not recorded which). Some clones in this sample may be carry-over from other donors' samples. Sequencing was done on a sample of tumor tissue. The CDR3 sequence is CASSGWGQGGTDTQYF. The CDR3 bases are TGTGCCAGCAGTGGATGGGGACAGGGTGGCACAGATACGCAGTATTTT.